Listed here are 14 T cell receptor beta chains from one sample, sequenced in a study of blood T cell repertoires in COVID-19. TCRdb's table, derived via immunoSEQ multiplex PCR, lists solely in-frame clones and lacks some. The repertoire holds 200,000 to 300,000 clones, with 88% as singletons. Source material: peripheral blood. The receptors were gathered from a woman aged 30 to 39 with acute or convalescent COVID-19.

The rearrangement uses TRBV5-1 and TRBJ2-3; TRBD1 aligns across 10 bases. CDR3 size: 17 residues. Looked up from germline, CDR1 is SGHRS and CDR2 is YFSETQ. The J segment lost 5 bases and the V segment lost 1 base, leaving 10 bases of the junction unmatched. CDR3 amino acids: CASSLSTGGSVRDTQYF. The CDR3 bases are TGCGCCAGCAGCTTGTCGACAGGGGGCTCAGTGAGAGATACGCAGTATTTT.

The table lists this clone with a count of one. The chain is built from TRBV15 and TRBJ1-6; D gene uncertain. The CDR3 covers 15 residues. The germline V gene has CDR1 LNHNV and CDR2 YYDKDF (reference sequence). Trimming removed 1 base from V and 0 bases from J, with 4 bases in between. CDR3: CATSRGSSYNSPLHF. CDR3 nucleotide sequence: TGTGCCACCAGCAGAGGGAGCTCCTATAATTCACCCCTCCACTTT. Complete variable domain (other parts from reference TRBV15 and TRBJ1-6): DAMVIQNPRYQVTQFGKPVTLSCSQTLNHNVMYWYQQKSSQAPKLLFHYYDKDFNNEADTPDNFQSRRPNTSFCFLDIRSPGLGDTAMYLCATSRGSSYNSPLHFGNGTRLTVT.

The chain employs TRBV7-9 and TRBJ2-1, with 7 bases identical to TRBD1. The CDR3 totals 18 residues. The ends lost 2 bases at V and 0 bases at J; junction bases unmatched: 10. Germline V CDR1 and CDR2: SEHNR, FQNEAQ (reference sequence). In DNA form, the CDR3 reads TGTGCCAGCAGCTTACTCCTCGGACAGGTGAGCTCCTACAATGAGCAGTTCTTC. Translating it yields CASSLLLGQVSSYNEQFF.

The V gene is TRBV11-2, the J gene TRBJ2-1; tentatively, D is TRBD2 (6 bases). Trimming left V 6 bases short and J 4 bases short, with 16 bases between. The CDR3 is 15 amino acids. Germline V CDR1 and CDR2: SGHAT, FQNNGV. The CDR3 region has the DNA TGTGCCAGCAGAAAACCGGGACTTAGGTACAATGAGCAGTTCTTC. Translating gives CASRKPGLRYNEQFF.

The chain couples TRBV4-3 to TRBJ1-1; D unresolved. The germline V gene has CDR1 LGHNA and CDR2 YSLEER. This CDR3 spans 13 amino acids. V shed 1 base and J shed 5 bases, with 8 bases lying between them. CDR3: CASSQGPKTEAFF. In nucleotides, the CDR3 is TGCGCCAGCAGCCAAGGGCCAAAAACTGAAGCTTTCTTT.

The CDR3 region is CASSQDPGGDQPQHF. DNA for the CDR3: TGCGCCAGCAGCCAAGATCCAGGGGGCGATCAGCCCCAGCATTTT. The gene calls are TRBV4-3 and TRBJ1-5; 8 nucleotides agree with TRBD1. The CDR3 runs to 15 residues. Germline CDR1 and CDR2: LGHNA and YSLEER. Unmatched junction bases numbered 3, after V lost 0 bases and J lost 5 bases.

V usage is TRBV4-1 and J usage is TRBJ2-5; 8 nucleotides align to TRBD2. J was trimmed by 0 bases and V by 1 base; bases with no gene match: 13. Germline CDR1 MGHRA, CDR2 YSYEKL. The CDR3 length is 19 residues. The CDR3 spells CASSQAWTPGGGYQETQYF. CDR3 nucleotide sequence: TGCGCCAGCAGCCAAGCGTGGACCCCGGGAGGGGGGTACCAAGAGACCCAGTACTTC.

This clone was counted a single time. This CDR3 is CASSLRLRREGRYNEQFF. The CDR3 nucleotides read TGTGCCAGCAGTTTAAGGTTGCGGCGGGAGGGCCGATACAATGAGCAGTTCTTC. The V call is TRBV27, the J call TRBJ2-1; 9 bases line up with TRBD2. Germline loops: CDR1 MNHEY, CDR2 SMNVEV (reference sequence). This CDR3 spans 18 amino acids. With 2 bases clipped from V and 4 bases from J, the junction kept 12 bases outside the gene matches.

This clone showed up just once. DNA for the CDR3: TGTGCCAGCAGCTTAGGACTAGCGGAGTCGACCTACGAGCAGTACTTC. As protein: CASSLGLAESTYEQYF. This sequence joins TRBV5-5 and TRBJ2-7; 10 bases fit TRBD2. There are 16 residues in the CDR3. With V trimmed by 2 bases and J by 2 bases, 7 bases remained unmatched. CDR1 and CDR2 from the germline V gene are SGHKS and YYEKEE (reference sequence).

The V call is TRBV19, the J call TRBJ1-2, with 10 positions matching TRBD1. V lost 5 bases to trimming and J lost 3 bases; unmatched junction nucleotides: 12. Germline assignment: CDR1 LNHDA and CDR2 SQIVND (reference sequence). The CDR3 covers 17 residues. The CDR3: CASSLNGGTGADYGYTF. The CDR3 DNA is TGTGCCAGTAGTCTCAATGGTGGGACAGGGGCAGACTATGGCTACACCTTC.

On this clone itself: The same CDR3 can be traced to other DNA sequences in this sample. The CDR3, as DNA: TGTGCCAGTAGTATGGGCGGACTGTCCTACAATGAGCAGTTCTTC. Its translation is CASSMGGLSYNEQFF. The J gene is TRBJ2-1, the V gene TRBV19; a possible D gene is TRBD2 (5 bases). Germline CDR1 and CDR2: LNHDA and SQIVND (reference sequence). V was shortened by 3 bases and J by 1 base, with 10 bases between the two germline ends. There are 15 residues in the CDR3.

This chain connects TRBV6-2 or TRBV6-3 to TRBJ1-4; 7 bases agree with TRBD1. V dropped 5 bases and J dropped 7; count of bases not matched to a gene: 7. This CDR3 is 14 amino acids long. Per germline, CDR1 MNHEY and CDR2 SVGEGT. This chain's CDR3 is CASSLTTGSEKLFF. CDR3 in DNA: TGTGCCAGCAGTCTGACGACAGGGAGTGAAAAACTGTTTTTT.

V is TRBV27 and J is TRBJ2-7; possible D gene TRBD1, 6 bases. With 6 bases removed from V and 4 bases from J, the gap between germline ends came to 16 bases. The CDR3 consists of 14 residues. From germline, CDR1 is MNHEY and CDR2 SMNVEV (reference sequence). CDR3 sequence reads: CASSPPGAGYEQYF. The CDR3 nucleotides read TGTGCCAGCAGCCCGCCAGGGGCCGGGTACGAGCAGTACTTC.

This clone was observed a single time. This chain uses TRBV27 with TRBJ2-1; a weak D match, TRBD2 (6 bases). The ends were cut back, 4 bases at V and 6 bases at J, with 22 bases in the middle. The CDR3 totals 17 residues. Germline loops: CDR1 MNHEY, CDR2 SMNVEV (reference sequence). The CDR3 here is CASSSSRLVSVLNEQFF. CDR3 sequence (DNA): TGTGCCAGCAGTTCCTCCCGACTAGTCTCGGTCCTCAATGAGCAGTTCTTC.